By sample share, the clone carrying this T cell receptor beta chain is medium-sized. This record belongs to a study of blood T cell repertoires in COVID-19. Study at large: Collection of acute and convalescent COVID-19 samples took place in the United States, Italy and Spain. Nucleic acid was either cDNA or gDNA, and it came from T cells, B-cell-depleted T cells, or PBMCs.

Original data processing: Reference gene primers were amplified, and this amplification served to estimate nucleated cell counts. Using immunoSEQ multiplex PCR, the repertoire was profiled, and TCRdb retains in-frame clones only, with some absent. The V and J calls and clone size were taken over from that table, and D and trimming were inferred from the DNA. In the table there are about 90,000 clones, about nine tenths of which are singletons. This CDR3 has 12 amino acids. The V end lost 4 bases, the J end lost 4 bases, and 8 bases lay between the germline ends. CDR1 MNHEY and CDR2 SMNVEV come from the germline V gene (reference sequence).

Material for sequencing was peripheral blood. This chain uses TRBV27 with TRBJ2-7, with D possibly being TRBD1 (5 bases). This clonotype originated in a human donor with active COVID-19. The donor label of this sample is uncertain. The CDR3 DNA is TGTGCCAGCAGTTCGGACACATACGAGCAGTACTTC. Translating gives CASSSDTYEQYF.